The rows below give T cell receptor beta chains drawn from one sample of a study of blood T cell repertoires in COVID-19. Repertoires were generated with immunoSEQ multiplex PCR, while TCRdb's copy carries only in-frame clones and drops some. The sample holds fewer than 200,000 clones, roughly 86% seen once. Sequencing input: peripheral blood. These receptors all stem from a man in his forties or fifties with active or convalescent COVID-19. Both conserved end residues are part of each CDR3.

cdr3_aa | j_call | v_call
CASSLRGITDTQYF | TRBJ2-3 | TRBV6-5
CASSYIYNEQFF | TRBJ2-1 | TRBV5-5
CASSQDQGVGGYIF | TRBJ1-2 | TRBV3-1/TRBV3-2
CASSHPTDSSNYEQYF | TRBJ2-7 | TRBV3-1/TRBV3-2
CASSQARTGDEKLFF | TRBJ1-4 | TRBV4-1
CASKSDSDTQYF | TRBJ2-3 | TRBV19
CASSLANQGLTNTIYF | TRBJ1-3 | TRBV5-1
CASSRTGLAGGIQQETQYF | TRBJ2-5 | TRBV3-1/TRBV3-2
CAISERGTDYNSPLHF | TRBJ1-6 | TRBV10-3
CASRGTRNTIYF | TRBJ1-3 | TRBV6-5
CASSSAPSRPRDGAFF | TRBJ1-1 | TRBV13
CASSPNAGLEPQHF | TRBJ1-5 | TRBV27
CAWRMIGLKEQYF | TRBJ2-7 | TRBV30
CASSEAGSGVPAFF | TRBJ1-1 | TRBV2
CASSLLVQVNTEAFF | TRBJ1-1 | TRBV7-2
CASSPTVNSNQPQHF | TRBJ1-5 | TRBV4-1
CASSQPGTSGGDEQYF | TRBJ2-7 | TRBV4-2
CASRLRAGGELTSTDTQYF | TRBJ2-3 | TRBV27
CASSEWRDSTEAFF | TRBJ1-1 | TRBV25-1
CASSEDTEAFF | TRBJ1-1 | TRBV28
CASSQDSGGNYGYTF | TRBJ1-2 | TRBV4-1
CASSSLGRGDYEQYF | TRBJ2-7 | TRBV11-2
CASSPRQSSGANVLTF | TRBJ2-6 | TRBV5-1
CASSYFQAGGQETQYF | TRBJ2-5 | TRBV6-6
CASSTGGRLPQYF | TRBJ2-7 | TRBV6-6
CASRDSSGSTYNEQFF | TRBJ2-1 | TRBV19
CAGRTGSSYNSPLHF | TRBJ1-6 | TRBV30
CASSSIPGQGAHEQYF | TRBJ2-7 | TRBV5-1
CASSLVFQGSGYTF | TRBJ1-2 | TRBV11-2
CASTGPRSYGYTF | TRBJ1-2 | TRBV19
CASSLGPGGGVGYGYTF | TRBJ1-2 | TRBV11-2
CASTNGDSGANVLTF | TRBJ2-6 | TRBV2
CASSLRPDSPLHF | TRBJ1-6 | TRBV12-3/TRBV12-4
CASSYRTGGGGGELFF | TRBJ2-2 | TRBV6-5
CASSFGQGKAYEQYF | TRBJ2-7 | TRBV5-4
CASSLADRGDYGYTF | TRBJ1-2 | TRBV11-2
CASSLRQGGTNEKLFF | TRBJ1-4 | TRBV7-2
CASSPGQGNSGELFF | TRBJ2-2 | TRBV19
CASSILRGDTQYF | TRBJ2-3 | TRBV19
CASSPPSYGTEAFF | TRBJ1-1 | TRBV5-1
CASSTGRRAAGELFF | TRBJ2-2 | TRBV7-7
CASSYSAGGFTDTQYF | TRBJ2-3 | TRBV6-5
CAWRGREELFF | TRBJ1-4 | TRBV30
CASSPTGEGYTF | TRBJ1-2 | TRBV6-6
CASSATDRAGNQPQHF | TRBJ1-5 | TRBV6-1
CSVHILGSGKNTEAFF | TRBJ1-1 | TRBV29-1